The rows below give T cell receptor beta chains drawn from one sample of a study of vaccination and CD4 T cells after COVID-19. TCRdb reanalysed the PCR reads using MiXCR and keeps one entry per CDR3 protein. The sample has some 19,000 distinct CDR3 sequences; 62% are singletons. For these receptors, no antigen is known. The sequencing here drew on CD4+ T cells from blood, cultured in vitro, taken before SARS-CoV-2 vaccination. Receptors were obtained from a human donor who received a COVID-19 vaccine. Each CDR3 is given with its conserved first and last residue. D genes are given only for firm matches. Rows give clone size only sometimes, using once, few, many, or a class for an expanded clone.

v_gene	j_gene	d_gene	abundance	CDR3nt	CDR3aa
TRBV30	TRBJ2-2	TRBD1	few	TGTGCCTGGAGGCCTCTGGGACAGGGAAACACCGGGGAGCTGTTTTTT	CAWRPLGQGNTGELFF
TRBV19	TRBJ1-6	NA	few	TGTGCCAGTAGTATATCGGATTCACCCCTCCACTTT	CASSISDSPLHF
TRBV7-9	TRBJ2-6	TRBD2	NA	TGTGCCAGCAGCTTAGCCGGGGGGGCTGGGGCCAACGTCCTGACTTTC	CASSLAGGAGANVLTF
TRBV5-6	TRBJ2-2	TRBD1	NA	TGTGCCAGCAGCAAACAAACGACAGGGTTGACCGGGGAGCTGTTTTTT	CASSKQTTGLTGELFF
TRBV2	TRBJ2-3	TRBD2	NA	TGTGCCAGCAGGAGACTAGCCACAAGCACAGATACGCAGTATTTT	CASRRLATSTDTQYF
TRBV12-3/TRBV12-4	TRBJ2-7	NA	NA	TGTGCCAGCAGTTTATTAGGGACCAGAGCCTACGAGCAGTACTTC	CASSLLGTRAYEQYF
TRBV7-9	TRBJ1-4	NA	NA	TGTGCCAGCAGCTTAGTGTCCGGGGGTACTAATGAAAAACTGTTTTTT	CASSLVSGGTNEKLFF
TRBV20-1	TRBJ2-5	NA	NA	TGCAGTGCCATAGGACCGAACCAAGAGACCCAGTACTTC	CSAIGPNQETQYF
TRBV2	TRBJ1-4	NA	large	TGTGCCAGCGAGATGGACACAACTAATGAAAAACTGTTTTTT	CASEMDTTNEKLFF
TRBV6-5	TRBJ2-5	NA	NA	TGTGCCAGCAGTTACTCTGGGGTCCAAGAGACCCAGTACTTC	CASSYSGVQETQYF
TRBV20-1	TRBJ2-4	TRBD1	NA	TGCAGTGCTAGACCCCCGGACAGGGAAAAAAACATTCAGTACTTC	CSARPPDREKNIQYF
TRBV6-1	TRBJ1-2	NA	NA	TGTGCCAGCACCGGATGGAGCTATGGCTACACCTTC	CASTGWSYGYTF
TRBV27	TRBJ2-7	TRBD2	NA	TGTGCCAGCAGTCTCATTACCCCCTCGACTAGCGGGGGCCAACGACAGTACTTC	CASSLITPSTSGGQRQYF
TRBV24-1	TRBJ1-5	NA	NA	TGTGCCACCAGTGAAGGAACAGGTGAGGGCAATCAGCCCCAGCATTTT	CATSEGTGEGNQPQHF
TRBV7-8	TRBJ2-5	TRBD2	NA	TGTGCCAGCAGCTTAGGACTAGCGGGAGTGTACCAAGAGACCCAGTACTTC	CASSLGLAGVYQETQYF
TRBV24-1	TRBJ1-2	NA	NA	TGTGCCACCAGTGAGGGACCCCTCTATGGCTACACCTTC	CATSEGPLYGYTF
TRBV2	TRBJ2-1	TRBD2	NA	TGTGCCAGCGCCCTAGCGGGGGGTGGAAATGAGCAGTTCTTC	CASALAGGGNEQFF
TRBV7-3	TRBJ2-2	NA	once	TGTGCCAGCAGCCGTAACCGGGCAGGGAACACCGGGGAGCTGTTTTTT	CASSRNRAGNTGELFF